The present TCR beta chain was sequenced within a study of cytomegalovirus exposure and HLA in healthy donors. Use of 60 Vbeta and 13 Jbeta primers characterized the PCR. The repertoire was sequenced with immunoSEQ multiplex PCR; TCRdb's copy has only in-frame clones and lacks some. In all, the sample yields 80,000 to 100,000 clones. Germline loops: CDR1 MNHEY, CDR2 SVGAGI. This CDR3 comprises 15 residues. V lost 4 bases and J 3 bases, leaving 15 bases between the germline ends. Study results and caveats: Rates of TCR association differed by HLA locus in a later analysis, with DRB1 highest and HLA-C lowest. Later analysis reportedly placed an Asian-associated ancestry cluster below the approximately 700-donor mean in N-insertions. Previously analyzed data showed that most TCR beta V segments were productive at a frequency of about 87% or about 30%. In a later analysis, a missense DCLRE1C variant was linked to TCR beta V- and J-gene trimming.

About this clone itself: Its antigen is still unknown.

Sequencing was done on a sample of PBMCs. The chain is built from TRBV6-5 and TRBJ1-1; maybe TRBD1 (6 bases). This TCR was sampled from a man aged 50-59 years in good health and CMV-seropositive. The CDR3 loop is CASSLGGGGYTEAFF. The CDR3 DNA reads as TGTGCCAGCAGTTTGGGGGGAGGGGGGTACACTGAAGCTTTCTTT.